The 22 T cell receptor beta chains below all came from one sample that was sequenced in a study of T cells in Graves' hyperthyroidism and ophthalmopathy. RNA transcripts yielded amplified TCR beta CDR3 regions. In the first-round RT-PCR of the TCR CDR3, the HTBI primer set was used. TCRdb reprocessed the multiplex PCR reads via MiXCR and lists one record per CDR3 protein. The data contain fewer than 400,000 distinct CDR3 sequences, over 12% of them singletons. Source material: blood. These receptors were obtained from a middle-aged man with Graves' ophthalmopathy.

This clonotype appeared a few times. The chain recombines TRBV20-1 with TRBJ2-3, with 10 bases matching TRBD2. The CDR3 has 16 residues. Per germline, CDR1 DFQATT and CDR2 SNEGSKA (reference sequence). J was trimmed by 7 bases and V by 3 bases; bases with no gene match: 13. The DNA for the CDR3 is TGCAGTGCTAGGGGGGCTAGCGGGGGAAATGCTAATACGCAGTATTTT. This codes for CSARGASGGNANTQYF.

The chain links TRBV5-1 to TRBJ2-1; 7 bases match TRBD2. CDR1 SGHRS and CDR2 YFSETQ come from the germline V gene. CDR3 length: 15 amino acids. The ends lost 4 bases at V and 0 bases at J; junction bases unmatched: 4. The CDR3 DNA sequence: TGCGCCAGCAGCCCCACTAGCGCCTCCTACAATGAGCAGTTCTTC. Translating gives CASSPTSASYNEQFF. Combining the CDR3 with reference TRBV5-1 and TRBJ2-1 gives the whole variable domain KAGVTQTPRYLIKTRGQQVTLSCSPISGHRSVSWYQQTPGQGLQFLFEYFSETQRNKGNFPGRFSGRQFSNSRSEMNVSTLELGDSALYLCASSPTSASYNEQFFGPGTRLTVL.

This clonotype has at least ten counts. The gene calls are TRBV7-8 and TRBJ2-3, with 7 bases lining up with TRBD2. There are 16 residues in the CDR3. CDR1 is SGHVS, CDR2 FQNEAQ, per germline. Unmatched junction bases numbered 8, after V lost 1 base and J lost 4 bases. Here the CDR3 DNA reads TGTGCCAGCAGCTTAGTGGGAGGGTTTAAGTCAGATACGCAGTATTTT. This encodes CASSLVGGFKSDTQYF.

The rearrangement joins TRBV20-1 to TRBJ1-3, with D maybe TRBD1 (5 bases). This CDR3 contains 16 residues. Germline V lookup: CDR1 DFQATT, CDR2 SNEGSKA (reference sequence). Trimming shortened V by 0 bases and J by 3 bases, and 15 bases separated the two germline ends. The CDR3 loop is CSARDSVGGGGNTIYF. The CDR3 DNA is TGCAGTGCTAGAGATTCTGTCGGGGGAGGTGGAAACACCATATATTTT.

This clonotype was picked up a small number of times. This sequence joins TRBV19 and TRBJ1-1; D gene uncertain. Trimming left V 7 bases short and J 4 bases short, with 4 bases between. This CDR3 spans 10 amino acids. Germline assignment: CDR1 LNHDA and CDR2 SQIVND (reference sequence). The CDR3 DNA reads as TGTGCCAGTATAGGCACTGAAGCTTTCTTT. Translating gives CASIGTEAFF.

The V and J genes are TRBV4-1 and TRBJ2-7; 10 bases are shared with TRBD1. V shed 3 bases and J 2 bases; nucleotides not matched to a gene: 7. The CDR3 runs 16 residues. The germline CDR1 and CDR2 sequences are MGHRA and YSYEKL. The CDR3 loop is CASSQEGQGTTYEQYF. CDR3 DNA sequence: TGCGCCAGCAGCCAGGAGGGACAGGGGACCACCTACGAGCAGTACTTC.

This clonotype was found many times. The chain is built from TRBV29-1 and TRBJ2-1; the D is unclear. The CDR3 contains 13 residues. Germline V gene lookup returns CDR1 SQVTM and CDR2 ANQGSEA. Trimming took 3 bases from V and 12 from J, leaving 18 bases between them. The CDR3 nucleotides read TGCAGCGTTGAGGGTAGGCAGGAGCTAACGCAGTTCTTC. This encodes CSVEGRQELTQFF.

There are many counts of this clonotype. The J gene is TRBJ2-5, the V gene TRBV7-8; TRBD2 matches at 14 bases. CDR1 and CDR2 from the germline V gene are SGHVS and FQNEAQ. CDR3 length: 16 amino acids. Trimming cost V 5 bases and J 4 bases; bases outside gene matches: 6. The CDR3 protein is CASSPRLAGGGETQYF. CDR3 DNA: TGTGCCAGCAGCCCAAGACTAGCGGGAGGGGGAGAGACCCAGTACTTC.

V and J are TRBV6-1 and TRBJ1-4, with no clear D. Trimming stripped 6 bases from V and 6 bases from J, with 20 bases between. CDR1 and CDR2 from the germline V gene are MNHNS and SASEGT. This CDR3 contains 16 residues. The CDR3 spells CASSSTMFKRDEKLFF. CDR3 bases: TGTGCCAGCAGCTCCACGATGTTTAAGAGGGATGAAAAACTGTTTTTT.

This clonotype has a handful of counts. The CDR3 loop reads CASSPLGASGELFF. The CDR3 nucleotides read TGTGCCAGCAGCCCTTTAGGGGCCTCAGGGGAGCTGTTTTTT. V gene TRBV7-2 combines with J gene TRBJ2-2, with D maybe TRBD1 (5 bases). Germline CDR1 is SGHTA and CDR2 is FQGNSA. CDR3 size: 14 residues. Between the trimmed V and J ends, which lost 5 bases and 8 bases, there was a span of 15 bases.

J is TRBJ1-1 and V is TRBV3-1; D remains unclear. This CDR3 has 11 amino acids. Trimming pared 3 bases from V and 11 bases from J, leaving 10 bases between. From germline, CDR1 is LGHDT and CDR2 YNNKEL (reference sequence). The CDR3 here is CASSQGWSAFF. The CDR3 DNA reads TGTGCCAGCAGCCAGGGGTGGTCGGCTTTCTTT. Filled out from reference TRBV3-1 and TRBJ1-1, the complete variable domain reads DTAVSQTPKYLVTQMGNDKSIKCEQNLGHDTMYWYKQDSKKFLKIMFSYNNKELIINETVPNRFSPKSPDKAHLNLHINSLELGDSAVYFCASSQGWSAFFGQGTRLTVV.

The V call is TRBV9, the J call TRBJ1-2, with D unclear. The germline V and J ends were trimmed by 4 bases and 4 bases, with 17 bases remaining between them. Germline V gene lookup returns CDR1 SGDLS and CDR2 YYNGEE. There are 15 residues in the CDR3. The CDR3 DNA sequence: TGTGCCAGCAGCCCAATTATTTCGGGCCTCTATGGCTACACCTTC. Translating gives CASSPIISGLYGYTF.

This clonotype was seen ten or more times. The rearrangement joins TRBV18 to TRBJ2-7, with D perhaps TRBD1 (6 bases). The CDR3 consists of 14 residues. Trimming pared 6 bases from V and 6 bases from J, leaving 18 bases between. Germline CDR1 and CDR2: KGHSH and LQKENI. As DNA, the CDR3 is TGTGCCAGCTCTTCGGGGTGGCAGGGGACCGAGCAGTACTTC. Encoded protein: CASSSGWQGTEQYF. The entire variable domain, with the rest obtained from reference TRBV18 and TRBJ2-7, is as follows: NAGVMQNPRHLVRRRGQEARLRCSPMKGHSHVYWYRQLPEEGLKFMVYLQKENIIDESGMPKERFSAEFPKEGPSILRIQQVVRGDSAAYFCASSSGWQGTEQYFGPGTRLTVT.

In the case of this clonotype: A much bigger clone sits one base away, suggesting this may be a read error. This sequence joins TRBV20-1 and TRBJ2-5; 7 bases match TRBD1. CDR1 is DFQATT and CDR2 is SNEGSKA in the germline V gene (reference sequence). This CDR3 has 14 residues. The CDR3 sequence: CSAFSRTGVETQCF. CDR3 nucleotides: TGCAGTGCCTTCTCCCGCACAGGGGTAGAGACCCAGTGCTTC.

This clonotype was recorded at least ten times. As DNA, the CDR3 is TGTGCCAGCAGCCTCAAGACAGGGGGCAGAAGGAACATTCAGTACTTC. It is translated as CASSLKTGGRRNIQYF. The gene calls are TRBV3-1 and TRBJ2-4; 10 nucleotides match TRBD1. Germline V gene data show CDR1 as LGHDT and CDR2 as YNNKEL (reference sequence). The CDR3 spans 16 residues. V shed 4 bases and J 7 bases; nucleotides not matched to a gene: 10.

On this clonotype itself: One end of the junction varies from germline; a read error may be responsible. The chain is built from TRBV19 and TRBJ1-2; 8 bases align to TRBD1. The CDR3 has 17 amino acids. Per the germline V gene, CDR1 is LNHDA and CDR2 is SQIVND (reference sequence). The chain's CDR3 is CVSTIGTGSAGNYGYTF. CDR3 sequence (DNA): TGTGTCAGTACCATCGGGACAGGCTCAGCGGGTAACTATGGCTACACCTTC.

The rearrangement joins TRBV13 to TRBJ1-4; tentatively, D is TRBD1 (6 bases). In germline, CDR1 is PRHDT, CDR2 FYEKMQ (reference sequence). CDR3 length: 14 amino acids. V was cut by 0 bases and J by 7 bases, with 9 bases left in between. CDR3 nucleotide sequence: TGTGCCAGCAGCTTAGGGGACAGTACTGAAAAACTGTTTTTT. Residues: CASSLGDSTEKLFF.

There are many counts of this clonotype. The chain joins TRBV20-1 to TRBJ2-3, with TRBD2 identical over 7 bases. Looked up from germline, CDR1 is DFQATT and CDR2 is SNEGSKA (reference sequence). The CDR3 is 15 residues long. Losses at the gene ends were 6 bases for V and 2 bases for J; bases not matched to a gene: 11. The CDR3 region is CSASGGRGNTDTQYF. The CDR3 DNA reads TGCAGTGCGTCTGGTGGGAGGGGAAACACAGATACGCAGTATTTT.

This clonotype was seen ten or more times. This chain joins TRBV20-1 and TRBJ1-6; no firm D call. This CDR3 is built from 15 residues. The V end lost 1 base, the J end lost 5 bases, and 12 bases lay between the germline ends. CDR1 and CDR2 from the germline V gene are DFQATT and SNEGSKA (reference sequence). The CDR3 region is CSARVPGPDNSPLHF. CDR3 in DNA: TGCAGTGCTAGAGTACCCGGGCCCGATAATTCACCCCTCCACTTT.

The chain employs TRBV5-6 and TRBJ2-6; D is uncertain. The V and J ends lost 1 base and 1 base respectively, with 12 bases between them. The CDR3 has 17 residues. Per germline, CDR1 SGHDT and CDR2 YYEEEE. The CDR3 DNA reads as TGTGCCAGCAGCTTGTTAACACGATCATCTGGGGCCAACGTCCTGACTTTC. It codes for CASSLLTRSSGANVLTF.

The J gene is TRBJ1-4, the V gene TRBV18; no reliable D call. Germline V CDR1 and CDR2: KGHSH, LQKENI. V was trimmed by 5 bases and J by 0 bases, leaving 13 bases between them. The CDR3 is made up of 16 amino acids. CDR3 bases: TGTGCCAGCTCATTGAGGCCCAGCGCAACTAATGAAAAACTGTTTTTT. Its translation is CASSLRPSATNEKLFF. The full variable domain, with the rest looked up from reference TRBV18 and TRBJ1-4, is NAGVMQNPRHLVRRRGQEARLRCSPMKGHSHVYWYRQLPEEGLKFMVYLQKENIIDESGMPKERFSAEFPKEGPSILRIQQVVRGDSAAYFCASSLRPSATNEKLFFGSGTQLSVL.

This clonotype was seen at least ten times. The chain's CDR3 is CASSPPQGTQYF. The CDR3, as DNA: TGTGCCAGCAGCCCACCTCAGGGGACCCAGTACTTC. V and J are TRBV9 and TRBJ2-5, with D possibly matching TRBD1 (5 bases). The CDR3 sequence is 12 residues long. V lost 4 bases and J lost 7, with 11 bases in between. Germline values: CDR1 SGDLS, CDR2 YYNGEE.